What follows is one T cell receptor (beta chain) and its context. The germline CDR1 and CDR2 sequences are SNHLY and FYNNEI. V lost 6 bases to trimming and J lost 8 bases, with 13 bases between them. The CDR3 spans 12 residues. This entry is derived from a study of OX40 agonist ivuxolimab in advanced cancers. Some clones are missing from TCRdb's copy, which holds only in-frame ones; the method was immunoSEQ multiplex PCR. The sample consists of about 61,000 clones, 86% of them appearing once. The source material was CD4+ or CD8+ T cells sorted from blood, sampled in a trial of the OX40 agonist ivuxolimab. The V and J genes are TRBV2 and TRBJ1-2; tentative D call: TRBD1 (6 bases). This TCR derives from an adult with an advanced solid tumor such as melanoma, head and neck, liver or kidney cancer. The CDR3 region has the DNA TGTGCCAGCAGACCGGGGGCGAAAGGCTACACCTTC. Protein: CASRPGAKGYTF.